Shown below are 27 T cell receptor beta chains from a single sample sequenced in a study of shared T cell receptors in the human thymus. TCRdb keeps only in-frame clones here, not all; method: immunoSEQ multiplex PCR. The sample carries some 660,000 clones, 87% recorded once. This sample was shared with a second study, whose subject was human thymus T cells.

The sample comprised thymocytes. These receptors all stem from a boy younger than two with a congenital heart defect.

This clone was detected a few times. The same CDR3 is also encoded by other DNA sequences in this sample. The V call is TRBV5-6, the J call TRBJ1-5; D remains unclear. V was pared by 4 bases and J by 1 base, with 9 bases between. Germline V gene lookup returns CDR1 SGHDT and CDR2 YYEEEE. This CDR3 comprises 14 residues. The chain's CDR3 is CASSPGQSNQPQHF. CDR3 in DNA: TGTGCCAGCAGCCCCGGTCAAAGCAATCAGCCCCAGCATTTT.

V gene TRBV6-1 combines with J gene TRBJ2-7; tentatively, D is TRBD2 (5 bases). The CDR3 consists of 17 residues. V shed 2 bases and J shed 4 bases, with 21 bases lying between them. Germline V gives CDR1 MNHNS, CDR2 SASEGT. The CDR3 bases are TGTGCCAGCAGTGAACCCCGGGCGGGCCAAATACGATACGAGCAGTACTTC. Amino acid sequence: CASSEPRAGQIRYEQYF.

The chain links TRBV11-2 to TRBJ1-5, with D possibly TRBD1 on 5 matching bases. This CDR3 spans 16 amino acids. CDR1 and CDR2 (germline): SGHAT, FQNNGV. With 0 bases removed from V and 1 base from J, the gap between germline ends came to 10 bases. CDR3: CASSLDRGTSNQPQHF. DNA for the CDR3: TGTGCCAGCAGCTTAGATCGGGGGACGAGCAATCAGCCCCAGCATTTT.

The chain links TRBV5-1 to TRBJ1-4; maybe TRBD1 (6 bases). This CDR3 is 17 amino acids long. V lost 4 bases and J 8 bases, leaving 24 bases between the germline ends. The germline V gene encodes CDR1 SGHRS and CDR2 YFSETQ. The CDR3, as DNA: TGCGCCAGCAGCAGGAATGAACAGGGCGCCGACAGGGAAAAACTGTTTTTT. Translating gives CASSRNEQGADREKLFF.

Only one count was recorded for this clone. The genes are TRBV4-3 and TRBJ1-2, with D perhaps matching TRBD1 (6 bases). The V and J ends lost 0 bases and 4 bases respectively, with 24 bases between them. This CDR3 is 19 amino acids long. Germline V gene sequence: CDR1 LGHNA, CDR2 YSLEER. Here the CDR3 DNA reads TGCGCCAGCAGCCAAGATCATGGTGGGGGGGCAGGTACAAGCTATGGCTACACCTTC. Translated, it gives CASSQDHGGGAGTSYGYTF.

The rearrangement links TRBV5-6 to TRBJ2-7; tentative D call: TRBD1 (6 bases). The CDR3 covers 14 residues. V shed 4 bases and J shed 3 bases, with 14 bases lying between them. CDR1 is SGHDT and CDR2 is YYEEEE in the germline V gene. The CDR3 is CASSTPGTYYEQYF. The CDR3 DNA reads as TGTGCCAGCAGCACGCCCGGGACATACTACGAGCAGTACTTC.

This clone was seen only once. The chain carries TRBV20-1 and TRBJ2-7, with a tentative D call TRBD2 (5 bases). The CDR3 totals 9 residues. The V gene lost 5 bases and the J gene lost 10 bases, with 9 bases spanning the gap. The germline gives CDR1 DFQATT, CDR2 SNEGSKA (reference sequence). The CDR3 DNA is TGCAGTGCTTCCTCGGGACAGTACTTC. Protein product: CSASSGQYF.

V gene TRBV10-2 combines with J gene TRBJ2-1; maybe TRBD1 (6 bases). CDR3 length equals 16 residues. V dropped 3 bases and J dropped 2 bases, with 14 bases sitting between them. The germline V gene encodes CDR1 WSHSY and CDR2 SAAADI. CDR3 amino acids: CASSDFPDRTYNEQFF. The CDR3 DNA sequence: TGCGCCAGCAGTGACTTTCCGGACAGAACCTACAATGAGCAGTTCTTC.

This chain links TRBV30 with TRBJ1-4, with D perhaps TRBD1 (5 bases). Trimming left V 1 base short and J 4 bases short, with 16 bases between. Looked up from germline, CDR1 is GTSNPN and CDR2 is SVGIG (reference sequence). The CDR3 runs 16 residues. The CDR3 DNA reads TGTGCCTGGAGTGCATCACCGGCAGGGCGTAATGAAAAACTGTTTTTT. It encodes CAWSASPAGRNEKLFF.

The chain recombines TRBV5-5 with TRBJ2-7; 10 nucleotides line up with TRBD1. Germline lookup yields CDR1 SGHKS and CDR2 YYEKEE (reference sequence). With 5 bases clipped from V and 6 bases from J, the junction kept 8 bases outside the gene matches. This CDR3 contains 14 residues. Here the CDR3 reads CASSGDRGRREQYF. In DNA form, the CDR3 reads TGTGCCAGCAGTGGAGACAGGGGGCGTCGCGAGCAGTACTTC.

This rearrangement joins TRBV11-2 to TRBJ1-2; the D is unclear. This CDR3 contains 14 residues. The germline V and J ends were trimmed by 4 bases and 1 base, with 10 bases remaining between them. Looked up from germline, CDR1 is SGHAT and CDR2 is FQNNGV. CDR3 sequence: CASSSRGINYGYTF. In nucleotides, the CDR3 is TGTGCCAGCAGCTCAAGAGGGATTAACTATGGCTACACCTTC.

The chain combines TRBV2 with TRBJ2-2, with D possibly being TRBD2 (6 bases). The length of the CDR3 is 20 residues. The V and J ends lost 1 base and 5 bases respectively, with 26 bases between them. Germline values: CDR1 SNHLY, CDR2 FYNNEI. The DNA for the CDR3 is TGTGCCAGCAGTGAAGAACGGTTTAAGTCGGGGGATCGGCAAACCGGGGAGCTGTTTTTT. This gives the protein CASSEERFKSGDRQTGELFF.

The V call is TRBV5-6, the J call TRBJ2-7; 9 bases are shared with TRBD1. This CDR3 has 15 residues. V shed 4 bases, J shed 1 base, and the junction held 6 bases outside the gene matches. In germline, CDR1 is SGHDT, CDR2 YYEEEE. For the CDR3, the DNA is TGTGCCAGCAGCCCTGACAGGGGGGGATCCTACGAGCAGTACTTC. It encodes CASSPDRGGSYEQYF.

The chain is built from TRBV5-1 and TRBJ2-1; 10 nucleotides line up with TRBD2. Germline-derived CDR1 and CDR2 are SGHRS and YFSETQ. The trim removed 0 bases at V and 0 bases at J, leaving 12 bases unmatched. The CDR3 is made up of 20 amino acids. The CDR3 protein is CASSLANDRTSGGSYNEQFF. CDR3 nucleotide sequence: TGCGCCAGCAGCTTGGCCAACGACAGGACTAGCGGTGGCTCCTACAATGAGCAGTTCTTC.

The rearrangement links TRBV28 to TRBJ1-1, with TRBD1 matching 10 bases. Germline CDR1 and CDR2: MDHEN and SYDVKM. V trimming: 2 bases; J trimming: 0 bases; junction bases outside the gene matches: 9. This CDR3 is built from 18 residues. CDR3 DNA: TGTGCCAGCAGTTTAAATAGAGGGACAGGGGTCGTGAACACTGAAGCTTTCTTT. This gives the protein CASSLNRGTGVVNTEAFF.

The chain carries TRBV7-9 and TRBJ2-7; 7 bases are a match to TRBD1. Germline V gene lookup returns CDR1 SEHNR and CDR2 FQNEAQ (reference sequence). Trimming took 2 bases from V and 4 from J; bases not matched to a gene: 5. This CDR3 region has 14 residues. The CDR3 loop reads CASSLRQGIYEQYF. The CDR3, as DNA: TGTGCCAGCAGCTTACGACAGGGAATATACGAGCAGTACTTC.

The chain joins TRBV5-6 to TRBJ2-1; TRBD2 matches at 7 bases. The CDR3 covers 19 residues. Germline CDR1 and CDR2: SGHDT and YYEEEE. With V trimmed by 2 bases and J by 5 bases, 19 bases remained unmatched. The CDR3 DNA follows: TGTGCCAGCAGCTTCCACCACCCGCCGGGGACTACGGGTCACAATGAGCAGTTCTTC. It translates to CASSFHHPPGTTGHNEQFF.

This chain connects TRBV6-6 to TRBJ1-5; 8 bases map to TRBD1. V was clipped by 0 bases and J by 7 bases; unmatched bases: 8. The CDR3 sequence is 16 residues long. The germline V gene has CDR1 MNHNY and CDR2 SVGAGI (reference sequence). The CDR3 coding sequence is TGTGCCAGCAGTTACTCTATGTCAGGGGGCAGCCAGCCCCAGCATTTT. It codes for CASSYSMSGGSQPQHF.

This chain uses TRBV7-2 with TRBJ1-5; the D is unclear. There are 15 residues in the CDR3. Per germline, CDR1 SGHTA and CDR2 FQGNSA. Trimming removed 5 bases at V and 1 base at J, with 12 bases between. CDR3 DNA sequence: TGTGCCAGCAGCCGAACCGACGGGAGCAATCAGCCCCAGCATTTT. Amino acids: CASSRTDGSNQPQHF.

The CDR3 coding sequence is TGTGCCAGCACTTGGGCTAGCGGGAGACCTCAGGAACAAGAGACCCAGTACTTC. This codes for CASTWASGRPQEQETQYF. This chain joins TRBV2 and TRBJ2-5; 10 nucleotides align to TRBD2. Germline V gene sequence: CDR1 SNHLY, CDR2 FYNNEI. The CDR3 extends over 18 amino acids. The junction had 16 bases not matched to a gene; V was cut back by 7 bases and J by 2 bases.

The V gene is TRBV7-2, the J gene TRBJ1-2; no clear D. The CDR3 extends over 16 amino acids. Trimming shortened V by 1 base and J by 8 bases, and 20 bases separated the two germline ends. Germline V gene lookup returns CDR1 SGHTA and CDR2 FQGNSA. CDR3 region: CASSLVVPTGLLGYTF. CDR3 coding DNA: TGTGCCAGCAGCTTAGTAGTCCCGACCGGGTTATTAGGCTACACCTTC.

The CDR3 reads CASSQPLTILSSPLHF. Written as DNA, the CDR3 is TGCGCCAGCAGCCAACCCCTGACAATTCTTAGTTCACCCCTCCACTTT. The rearrangement joins TRBV4-1 to TRBJ1-6, with D unresolved. The V gene's germline CDR1 is MGHRA and CDR2 YSYEKL. The CDR3 is 16 residues long. V was cut by 2 bases and J by 9 bases, with 17 bases left in between.

In its sample, this clone was seen a few times. The gene calls are TRBV6-5 and TRBJ2-7; 12 bases are a match to TRBD2. This CDR3 contains 15 residues. The germline V gene has CDR1 MNHEY and CDR2 SVGAGI. Unmatched junction bases numbered 9, after V lost 6 bases and J lost 6 bases. The DNA of the CDR3 is TGTGCCAGCAGCCAGAGACTAGCGGGAGTCTTCGAGCAGTACTTC. This gives the protein CASSQRLAGVFEQYF.

This chain uses TRBV28 with TRBJ2-5; tentatively, D is TRBD1 (5 bases). CDR3 length: 13 amino acids. Trimming stripped 4 bases from V and 5 bases from J, with 11 bases between. Germline V gene data show CDR1 as MDHEN and CDR2 as SYDVKM. CDR3 nucleotide sequence: TGTGCCAGCAGTTCGCAGGGCGTGGAGACCCAGTACTTC. Translated, it gives CASSSQGVETQYF.

This clone was counted a few times. This sequence joins TRBV4-2 and TRBJ1-6; TRBD1 matches at 8 bases. After removal of 0 bases from V and 6 bases from J, the junction contained 16 bases not matched to a gene. Looked up from germline, CDR1 is LGHNA and CDR2 is YNFKEQ. The CDR3 covers 20 residues. In nucleotides, the CDR3 is TGTGCCAGCAGCCAAGAGACAGGGGCCAGGTTAGCGAGGGGTAATTCACCCCTCCACTTT. This sequence encodes CASSQETGARLARGNSPLHF.

This clone has a single count. This chain uses TRBV9 with TRBJ2-1, with 8 positions matching TRBD2. The CDR3 covers 16 residues. Trimming removed 0 bases from V and 6 bases from J; junction bases left unmatched: 8. The germline V gene has CDR1 SGDLS and CDR2 YYNGEE. The CDR3 DNA sequence: TGTGCCAGCAGCGTAGACCCAGCGGGAGAGGGCAATGAGCAGTTCTTC. It encodes CASSVDPAGEGNEQFF.

The chain uses TRBV10-3 and TRBJ1-1; D is unresolved. Germline V gene lookup returns CDR1 ENHRY and CDR2 SYGVKD. Trimming pared 0 bases from V and 7 bases from J, leaving 12 bases between. The CDR3 runs to 14 residues. CDR3: CAISESNSGVEAFF. The CDR3 DNA reads TGTGCCATCAGTGAGTCGAATTCAGGTGTTGAAGCTTTCTTT.